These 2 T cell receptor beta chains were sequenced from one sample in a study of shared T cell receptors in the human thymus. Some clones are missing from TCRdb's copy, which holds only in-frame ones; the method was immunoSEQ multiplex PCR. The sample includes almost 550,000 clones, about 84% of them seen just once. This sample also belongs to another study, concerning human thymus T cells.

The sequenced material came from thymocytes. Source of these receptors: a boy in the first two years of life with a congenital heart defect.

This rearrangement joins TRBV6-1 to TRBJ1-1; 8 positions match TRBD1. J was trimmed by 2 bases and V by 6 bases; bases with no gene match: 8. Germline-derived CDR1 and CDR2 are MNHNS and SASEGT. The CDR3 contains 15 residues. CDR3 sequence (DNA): TGTGCCAGCAGGAAACAGGGGGACCCCAACACTGAAGCTTTCTTT. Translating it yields CASRKQGDPNTEAFF.

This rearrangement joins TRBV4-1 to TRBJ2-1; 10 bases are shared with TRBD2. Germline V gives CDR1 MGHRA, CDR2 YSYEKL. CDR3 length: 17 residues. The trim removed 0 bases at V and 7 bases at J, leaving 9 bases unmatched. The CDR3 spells CASSQEYEREGFNEQFF. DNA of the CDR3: TGCGCCAGCAGCCAAGAGTATGAGCGGGAGGGATTTAATGAGCAGTTCTTC.